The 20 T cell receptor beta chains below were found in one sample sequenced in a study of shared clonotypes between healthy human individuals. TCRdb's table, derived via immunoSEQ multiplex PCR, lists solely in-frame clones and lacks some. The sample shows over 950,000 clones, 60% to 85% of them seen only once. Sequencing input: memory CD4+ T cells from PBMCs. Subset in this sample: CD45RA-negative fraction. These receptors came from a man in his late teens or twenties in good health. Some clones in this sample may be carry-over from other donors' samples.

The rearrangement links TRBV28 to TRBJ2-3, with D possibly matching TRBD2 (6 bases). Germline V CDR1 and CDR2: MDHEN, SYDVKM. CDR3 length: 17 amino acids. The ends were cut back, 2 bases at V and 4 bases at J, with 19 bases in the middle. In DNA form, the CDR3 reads TGTGCCAGCAGTTTAAGCAGCGGGTGGATTTATGCAGATACGCAGTATTTT. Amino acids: CASSLSSGWIYADTQYF.

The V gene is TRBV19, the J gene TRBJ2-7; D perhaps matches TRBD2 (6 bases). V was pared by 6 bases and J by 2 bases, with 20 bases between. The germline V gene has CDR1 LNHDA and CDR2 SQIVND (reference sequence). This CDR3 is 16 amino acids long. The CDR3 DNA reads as TGTGCCAGTAGCCCTTTTGCCGGTAGCGGTACCTACGAGCAGTACTTC. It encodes CASSPFAGSGTYEQYF.

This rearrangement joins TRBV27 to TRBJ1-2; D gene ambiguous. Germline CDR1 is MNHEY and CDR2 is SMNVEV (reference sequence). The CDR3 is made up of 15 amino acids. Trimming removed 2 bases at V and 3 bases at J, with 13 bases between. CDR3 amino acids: CASSLRGGRDYGYTF. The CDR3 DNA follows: TGTGCCAGCAGTTTAAGAGGCGGGCGGGACTATGGCTACACCTTC.

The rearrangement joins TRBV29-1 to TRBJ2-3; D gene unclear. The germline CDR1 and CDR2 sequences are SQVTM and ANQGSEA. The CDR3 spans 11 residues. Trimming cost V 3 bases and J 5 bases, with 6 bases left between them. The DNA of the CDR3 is TGCAGCGTTGACGACCGAGATACGCAGTATTTT. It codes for CSVDDRDTQYF.

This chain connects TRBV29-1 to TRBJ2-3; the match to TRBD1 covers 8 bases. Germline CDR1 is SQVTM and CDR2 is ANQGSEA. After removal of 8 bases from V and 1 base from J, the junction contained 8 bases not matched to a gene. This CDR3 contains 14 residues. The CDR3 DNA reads TGCAGCTCTCGCACGGGACAGGGCACAGATACGCAGTATTTT. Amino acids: CSSRTGQGTDTQYF.

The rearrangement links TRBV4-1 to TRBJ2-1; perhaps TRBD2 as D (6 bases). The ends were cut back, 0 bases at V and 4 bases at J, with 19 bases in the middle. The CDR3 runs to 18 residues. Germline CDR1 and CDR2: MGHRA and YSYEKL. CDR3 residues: CASSQDRGTGGLYNEQFF. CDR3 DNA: TGCGCCAGCAGCCAAGATCGGGGGACTGGGGGATTATACAATGAGCAGTTCTTC.

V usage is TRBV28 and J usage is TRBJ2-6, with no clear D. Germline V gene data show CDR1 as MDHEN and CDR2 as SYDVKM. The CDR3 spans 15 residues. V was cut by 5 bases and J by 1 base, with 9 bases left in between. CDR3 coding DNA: TGTGCCAGCAGTCGTGTAGTTTCTGGGGCCAACGTCCTGACTTTC. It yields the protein CASSRVVSGANVLTF.

CDR3 nucleotides: TGTGCCAGCAGTAATCCCTCGACGGGAGAAGAGACCCAGTACTTC. This sequence encodes CASSNPSTGEETQYF. This chain links TRBV27 with TRBJ2-5, with a tentative D call TRBD2 (6 bases). CDR1 and CDR2 from the germline V gene are MNHEY and SMNVEV (reference sequence). Trimming took off 5 bases at V and 3 bases at J, with 16 bases between the two ends. CDR3 length equals 15 residues.

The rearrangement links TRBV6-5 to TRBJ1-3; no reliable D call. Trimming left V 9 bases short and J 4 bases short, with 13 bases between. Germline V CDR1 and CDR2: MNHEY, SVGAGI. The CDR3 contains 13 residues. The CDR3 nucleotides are TGTGCCAGTAGGGATTGGAACGGAAACACCATATATTTT. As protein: CASRDWNGNTIYF.

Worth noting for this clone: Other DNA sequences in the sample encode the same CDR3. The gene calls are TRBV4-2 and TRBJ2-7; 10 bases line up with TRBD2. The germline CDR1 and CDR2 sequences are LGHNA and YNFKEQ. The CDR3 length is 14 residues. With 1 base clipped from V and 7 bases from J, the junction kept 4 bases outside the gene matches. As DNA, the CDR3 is TGTGCCAGCAGCCAAGGGACTAGCGGTTATGAGCAGTACTTC. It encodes CASSQGTSGYEQYF.

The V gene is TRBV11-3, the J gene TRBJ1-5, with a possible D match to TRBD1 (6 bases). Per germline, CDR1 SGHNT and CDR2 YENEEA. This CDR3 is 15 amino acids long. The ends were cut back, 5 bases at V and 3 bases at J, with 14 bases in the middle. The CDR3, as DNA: TGTGCCAGCAGCGGCGACAGGCCTTTCAATCAGCCCCAGCATTTT. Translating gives CASSGDRPFNQPQHF.

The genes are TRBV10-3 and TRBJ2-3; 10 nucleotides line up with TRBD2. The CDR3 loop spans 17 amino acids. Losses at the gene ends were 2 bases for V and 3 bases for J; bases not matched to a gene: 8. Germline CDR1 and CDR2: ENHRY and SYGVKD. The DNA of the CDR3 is TGTGCCATCAGTGAGCGCTCTAGCGGGAGAGGGACAGATACGCAGTATTTT. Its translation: CAISERSSGRGTDTQYF.

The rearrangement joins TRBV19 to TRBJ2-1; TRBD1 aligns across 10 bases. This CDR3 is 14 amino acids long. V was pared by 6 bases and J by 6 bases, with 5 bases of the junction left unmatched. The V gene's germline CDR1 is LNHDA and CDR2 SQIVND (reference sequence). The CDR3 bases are TGTGCCAGTAGCCTGGGGGACAGGGGCAATGAGCAGTTCTTC. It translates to CASSLGDRGNEQFF.

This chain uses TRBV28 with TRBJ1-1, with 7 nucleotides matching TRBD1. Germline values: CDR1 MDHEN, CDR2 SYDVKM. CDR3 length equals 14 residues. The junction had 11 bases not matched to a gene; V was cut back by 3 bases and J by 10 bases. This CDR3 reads CASSLAGQIRGAFF. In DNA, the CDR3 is TGTGCCAGCAGTTTGGCGGGACAGATCAGGGGAGCTTTCTTT.

The CDR3 spells CASSLGGGTGQETQYF. The DNA of the CDR3 is TGTGCCAGCAGCTTAGGGGGAGGGACAGGACAAGAGACCCAGTACTTC. V and J are TRBV4-2 and TRBJ2-5, with a possible D match to TRBD1 (8 bases). CDR3 length: 16 amino acids. V was clipped by 5 bases and J by 2 bases, with 18 bases between them. Germline CDR1 and CDR2: LGHNA and YNFKEQ.

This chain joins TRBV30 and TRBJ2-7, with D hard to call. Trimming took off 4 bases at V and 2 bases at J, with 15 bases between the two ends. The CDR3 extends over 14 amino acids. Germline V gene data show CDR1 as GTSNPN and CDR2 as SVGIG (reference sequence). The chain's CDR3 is CAWKYNSAAYEQYF. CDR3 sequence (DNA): TGTGCCTGGAAATATAACAGCGCTGCCTACGAGCAGTACTTC. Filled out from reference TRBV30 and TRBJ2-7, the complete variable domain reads SQTIHQWPATLVQPVGSPLSLECTVEGTSNPNLYWYRQAAGRGLQLLFYSVGIGQISSEVPQNLSASRPQDRQFILSSKKLLLSDSGFYLCAWKYNSAAYEQYFGPGTRLTVT.

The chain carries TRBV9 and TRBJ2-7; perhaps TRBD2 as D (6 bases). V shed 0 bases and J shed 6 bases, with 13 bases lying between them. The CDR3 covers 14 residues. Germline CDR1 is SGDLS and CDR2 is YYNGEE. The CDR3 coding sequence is TGTGCCAGCAGCGTAGTCGGGGAGGCGCGCGAGCAGTACTTC. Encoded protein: CASSVVGEAREQYF. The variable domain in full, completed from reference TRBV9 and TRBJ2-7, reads DSGVTQTPKHLITATGQRVTLRCSPRSGDLSVYWYQQSLDQGLQFLIQYYNGEERAKGNILERFSAQQFPDLHSELNLSSLELGDSALYFCASSVVGEAREQYFGPGTRLTVT.

In DNA form, the CDR3 reads TGCGCCAGCAGCTTGGGGACAGGTTGGGCGAACACTGAAGCTTTCTTT. This encodes CASSLGTGWANTEAFF. The chain combines TRBV5-1 with TRBJ1-1; TRBD1 aligns across 7 bases. The junction had 6 bases not matched to a gene; V was cut back by 0 bases and J by 1 base. This CDR3 spans 16 amino acids. The V gene's germline CDR1 is SGHRS and CDR2 YFSETQ.

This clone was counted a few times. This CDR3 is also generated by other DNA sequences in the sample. The CDR3 nucleotides read TGCAGCGTGACAGGGTCTACTGAAGCTTTCTTT. Its translation: CSVTGSTEAFF. The genes are TRBV29-1 and TRBJ1-1; 7 bases are shared with TRBD1. The germline V gene encodes CDR1 SQVTM and CDR2 ANQGSEA. Germline trimming cut 6 bases from V and 5 bases from J; bases unmatched to any gene: 3. This CDR3 spans 11 amino acids.

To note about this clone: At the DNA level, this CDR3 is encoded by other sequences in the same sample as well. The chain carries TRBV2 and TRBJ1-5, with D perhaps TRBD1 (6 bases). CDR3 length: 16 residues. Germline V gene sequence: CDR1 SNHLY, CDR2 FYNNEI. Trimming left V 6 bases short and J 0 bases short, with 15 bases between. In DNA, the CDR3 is TGTGCCAGCAGGGGTCCACAGGGTTATAGCAATCAGCCCCAGCATTTT. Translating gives CASRGPQGYSNQPQHF.